This T cell receptor (beta chain) stems from a study of blood T cell repertoires in COVID-19 (dated by TCRdb to 2019 to 2021). Turning to the overall study: Samples from collaborators originated in the United States, Italy and Spain and spanned both the acute and convalescent phases of COVID-19. Where available, HLA class I and class II types were obtained from metadata supplied by the sample provider rather than from assay-based typing. A de-identified subject ID, COVID-19 status, age in years and sex were almost always included in the sample metadata. The repertoires were released in a freely available public database intended as a resource for research on the immune response to SARS-CoV-2. Deeply sampled blood TCRbeta repertoires from subjects exposed to, actively infected with, or recovered from COVID-19 were included in the dataset. Samples came from the ongoing ImmuneRACE study (first 160 participants) plus 1,254 subjects from 6 global collaborators. The prospective study material was composed of cDNA or gDNA derived from T cells, B-cell-depleted T cells, or PBMCs. The study at large found these results: How much clinical and demographic metadata was included differed by source and by participant, and the metadata was provided uncurated.

Enrolling through a virtual design, the prospective study's participants ranged in age from roughly 18 to 89 years and lived across approximately 25 United States geographic areas. In the prospective study, cohorts were assigned on the basis of participant-reported clinical history obtained from a screening survey and a study questionnaire. Recovered participants in ImmuneRACE Cohort 3 were defined by two consecutive negative NP/OP PCR tests, clearance by a healthcare professional, or resolution of symptoms. In the prospective study, mobile phlebotomists collected whole blood, serum and a nasopharyngeal or oropharyngeal swab from each participant. Additional blood draws and questionnaires over a roughly two-month period could optionally be provided by prospective study participants. Before DNA extraction, blood samples from the prospective study were shipped at room temperature or frozen. TCRbeta CDR3 regions were amplified from genomic DNA using the immunoSEQ Assay, a bias-controlled multiplex PCR. As for how the authors treated the data: The number of nucleated cells in each sample was estimated by amplification of reference gene primers within the assay. To quantify the absolute abundance of each unique TCRbeta CDR3 rearrangement, sequence reads were collapsed and filtered. For each sample, productive Simpson clonality was calculated as the square root of Simpson's diversity index across productive rearrangements. As stored in TCRdb, this immuneACCESS dataset retains in-frame rearrangements with V and J assigned. A fraction of the clones does not appear; measured against another copy, unresolved V genes explain less than half of the discrepancy, and the remainder lacks a known reason. The D gene and trimming were derived from the DNA, and the V and J assignments and clone size from that table. Present in this sample are about 250,000 clones, over 75% of which were seen just once. The biggest ten clones account for more than 1.5% of the sample.

As regards this clone: Its antigen remains undetermined. Base qualities are not provided; no much larger clone lies one nucleotide away.

Via the germline V gene, CDR1 is MRHNA and CDR2 SNTAGT. The CDR3, cysteine through phenylalanine, is 14 amino acids long. Only the CDR3 DNA stays, 42 bases, in frame from base 1. V loses 5 bases of germline sequence and J loses 0 bases, and the interval between the two ends is 7 bases. The sequenced sample consisted of PBMCs or T cells enriched from blood (not recorded which). This sequence uses TRBV6-4 and TRBJ2-2, and the D gene may be TRBD2, 5 bases matching. The receptor comes from a man in his forties who had recovered from COVID-19. The DNA sequence follows: TGTGCCAGCAGTCGGGATCCGAACACCGGGGAGCTGTTTTTT. Its translation reads: CASSRDPNTGELFF.